The 17 T cell receptor beta chains below come from one sample, sequenced in a study of identical twins. TCRdb re-analysed the 5' RACE reads in MiXCR, keeping a single row per CDR3 protein. The top ten clones hold around 0.98% of a sample with 700,000 or so distinct CDR3 sequences, about 9.4% of them seen once. A further study also used this sample, focusing on yellow fever vaccine responses in identical twins.

The sequencing input was PBMCs. Every receptor here comes from a woman aged 18-29 years in good health.

This clonotype has ten or more counts. V usage is TRBV12-3 or TRBV12-4 and J usage is TRBJ2-1; 9 positions agree with TRBD2. The CDR3 length is 15 residues. The V and J ends lost 5 bases and 2 bases, in that order; junction bases with no gene match: 4. The CDR3 reads CASSGGGRAYNEQFF. Written as DNA, the CDR3 is TGTGCCAGCAGTGGAGGCGGGAGGGCCTACAATGAGCAGTTCTTC.

As to this clonotype: One end of the junction does not line up with germline, which may come from a read error. The rearrangement uses TRBV5-6 and TRBJ2-3, with no clear D. The CDR3 has 13 residues. The germline gives CDR1 SGHDT, CDR2 YYEEEE. CDR3 nucleotides: TGTGCCAGCAGCTTGACCGGCACAGATATGCAGTATTTT. Encoded protein: CASSLTGTDMQYF.

V gene TRBV28 combines with J gene TRBJ1-5; tentatively, D is TRBD1 (5 bases). The CDR3 is 17 amino acids. CDR1 is MDHEN and CDR2 is SYDVKM in the germline V gene. Trimming left V 3 bases short and J 1 base short, with 16 bases between. This chain's CDR3 is CASSLGGRARSNQPQHF. The CDR3 DNA sequence: TGTGCCAGCAGTTTGGGGGGACGGGCCCGAAGCAATCAGCCCCAGCATTTT.

The table lists this clonotype with a few counts. The chain carries TRBV20-1 and TRBJ2-1, with TRBD2 identical over 11 bases. Germline CDR1 is DFQATT and CDR2 is SNEGSKA (reference sequence). Unmatched junction bases numbered 9, after V lost 5 bases and J lost 3 bases. CDR3 length equals 16 residues. The CDR3 bases are TGCAGTGCTCCGAAGACTAGCGGGGTGATCTACAATGAGCAGTTCTTC. As protein: CSAPKTSGVIYNEQFF.

V usage is TRBV20-1 and J usage is TRBJ1-5; TRBD1 aligns across 9 bases. CDR1 and CDR2 from the germline V gene are DFQATT and SNEGSKA (reference sequence). V dropped 6 bases and J dropped 9; count of bases not matched to a gene: 12. There are 14 residues in the CDR3. CDR3 sequence: CSATGQGRNRPQHF. In nucleotides, the CDR3 is TGCAGTGCAACCGGACAGGGGCGCAATAGGCCCCAGCATTTT.

This clonotype was detected a few times. The V and J genes are TRBV12-3 or TRBV12-4 and TRBJ2-1, with no clear D. This CDR3 region has 18 residues. V gave up 5 bases and J gave up 0 bases, with 20 bases separating them. The CDR3 loop is CASSPRIGTESSYNEQFF. In nucleotides, the CDR3 is TGTGCCAGCAGTCCGAGGATTGGCACTGAAAGCTCCTACAATGAGCAGTTCTTC.

This clonotype was detected many times. The chain carries TRBV10-3 and TRBJ2-3, with D possibly matching TRBD2 (5 bases). CDR1 is ENHRY and CDR2 is SYGVKD in the germline V gene. The CDR3 sequence is 13 residues long. Trimming removed 6 bases from V and 3 bases from J, with 10 bases in between. The CDR3 here is CAIRDGLTDTQYF. CDR3 nucleotides: TGTGCCATCAGGGACGGACTTACAGATACGCAGTATTTT.

This clonotype appeared a few times. This chain uses TRBV7-2 with TRBJ1-1; D gene ambiguous. The germline V gene encodes CDR1 SGHTA and CDR2 FQGNSA. Trimming pared 2 bases from V and 3 bases from J, leaving 7 bases between. The CDR3 is 13 residues long. CDR3 DNA sequence: TGTGCCAGCAGCTTATGGCAGTACACTGAAGCTTTCTTT. Residues: CASSLWQYTEAFF.

This rearrangement joins TRBV12-3 or TRBV12-4 to TRBJ2-7, with a weak D call TRBD2 (5 bases). The V end lost 7 bases, the J end lost 6 bases, and 28 bases lay between the germline ends. The CDR3 consists of 17 residues. CDR3 region: CASNNKGQRVEFGEQYF. The CDR3 coding sequence is TGTGCCAGCAATAACAAAGGGCAGAGGGTCGAGTTTGGCGAGCAGTACTTC.

The rearrangement uses TRBV4-1 and TRBJ1-2; D might be TRBD1 (6 bases). The CDR3 is made up of 16 amino acids. The V and J ends lost 3 bases and 1 base respectively, with 15 bases between them. CDR1 is MGHRA and CDR2 is YSYEKL in the germline V gene. CDR3 region: CASSHTRGGDNYGYTF. DNA of the CDR3: TGCGCCAGCAGCCACACCCGGGGGGGCGATAACTATGGCTACACCTTC.

This chain connects TRBV27 to TRBJ2-2, with D possibly TRBD2 on 6 matching bases. Germline V CDR1 and CDR2: MNHEY, SMNVEV (reference sequence). V was shortened by 5 bases and J by 3 bases, with 13 bases between the two germline ends. There are 15 residues in the CDR3. In DNA, the CDR3 is TGTGCCAGCAGTCGCTTTTGGGGGGACACCGGGGAGCTGTTTTTT. Encoded protein: CASSRFWGDTGELFF.

This chain uses TRBV6-2 or TRBV6-3 with TRBJ2-7; 8 bases agree with TRBD2. There are 17 residues in the CDR3. J lost 0 bases, V lost 5 bases, and 12 bases had no gene match. Germline assignment: CDR1 MNHEY and CDR2 SVGEGT. The CDR3: CASSPSRGGASSYEQYF. CDR3 nucleotide sequence: TGTGCCAGCAGTCCCAGCCGGGGGGGCGCAAGCTCCTACGAGCAGTACTTC.

In its sample, this clonotype was seen many times. V usage is TRBV12-3 or TRBV12-4 and J usage is TRBJ1-2, with TRBD1 matching over 7 bases. The CDR3 runs 15 residues. V shed 2 bases and J 2 bases; nucleotides not matched to a gene: 5. CDR3 coding DNA: TGTGCCAGCAGTTTATTGTCAGGGGGGAACTATGGCTACACCTTC. Residues: CASSLLSGGNYGYTF.

The V call is TRBV7-2, the J call TRBJ2-1; D is unclear. The CDR3 is 15 amino acids. V lost 0 bases to trimming and J lost 3 bases, with 9 bases between them. Germline V gene lookup returns CDR1 SGHTA and CDR2 FQGNSA. The CDR3 loop reads CASSLAVANYNEQFF. For the CDR3, the DNA is TGTGCCAGCAGCTTAGCCGTCGCAAACTACAATGAGCAGTTCTTC.

This clonotype was recorded many times. J is TRBJ1-2 and V is TRBV28; D possibly corresponds to TRBD1 (5 bases). The V gene's germline CDR1 is MDHEN and CDR2 SYDVKM. V lost 3 bases and J 7 bases, leaving 9 bases between the germline ends. The CDR3 spans 12 residues. For the CDR3, the DNA is TGTGCCAGCAGTTTGACAGAGCGTGGCTACACCTTC. Translation: CASSLTERGYTF.

This clonotype occurred many times. The V and J genes are TRBV2 and TRBJ2-1; possibly TRBD1 or TRBD2 for D (5 bases each). CDR1 and CDR2 (germline): SNHLY, FYNNEI. The CDR3 runs to 17 residues. V was shortened by 1 base and J by 1 base, with 14 bases between the two germline ends. This chain's CDR3 is CASSEEGTNQSYNEQFF. In nucleotides, the CDR3 is TGTGCCAGCAGTGAAGAGGGGACCAACCAATCCTACAATGAGCAGTTCTTC.

This clonotype was counted at least ten times. The rearrangement joins TRBV12-3 or TRBV12-4 to TRBJ2-5; 10 bases line up with TRBD2. V dropped 2 bases and J dropped 4; count of bases not matched to a gene: 7. The CDR3 is made up of 16 amino acids. CDR3 in DNA: TGTGCCAGCAGTTTATACCGGACTAGCGGCGGAGAGACCCAGTACTTC. Translated: CASSLYRTSGGETQYF.